A single sample is the source of the 30 T cell receptor beta chains below, sequenced in a study of blood T cell repertoires in COVID-19 (dated by TCRdb to the early 2020s). Libraries were constructed by the immunoSEQ multiplex PCR assay. What TCRdb holds here is the immuneACCESS table cut down to in-frame rearrangements. Part of the clones is not present; checked against another copy, under half of the missing clones reflect an unresolved V gene, and the others are unexplained. In all, the sample holds tens of thousands of clones, and around three quarters of those were seen once. The leading ten clones occupy approximately 3.8% of the sample. The sample taken for sequencing was peripheral blood. The receptor source for this set is a man between 60 and 75 years old with acute or convalescent COVID-19.

This clone was detected once. This chain connects TRBV9 to TRBJ2-5; 8 nucleotides match TRBD1. With V trimmed by 0 bases and J by 5 bases, 3 bases remained unmatched. The CDR3 runs to 14 residues. The germline gives CDR1 SGDLS, CDR2 YYNGEE. This CDR3 reads CASSVDRGWETQYF. In DNA, the CDR3 is TGTGCCAGCAGCGTAGACAGGGGGTGGGAGACCCAGTACTTC.

V is TRBV20-1 and J is TRBJ2-2; D call uncertain. This CDR3 is built from 12 residues. Germline CDR1 DFQATT, CDR2 SNEGSKA (reference sequence). Trimming pared 3 bases from V and 5 bases from J, leaving 7 bases between. The CDR3 loop reads CSASLTTGELFF. The DNA for the CDR3 is TGCAGTGCTAGTCTAACTACCGGGGAGCTGTTTTTT.

As DNA, the CDR3 is TGCGCCAGCAGCCAAGATCCCGCCAACAGTGGGCATACGCAGTATTTT. Protein: CASSQDPANSGHTQYF. The chain links TRBV4-3 to TRBJ2-3; no reliable D call. V was cut by 0 bases and J by 7 bases, with 17 bases left in between. This CDR3 region has 16 residues. Germline assignment: CDR1 LGHNA and CDR2 YSLEER.

CDR3 sequence: CASRSPQGEVWLPQHF. Here the CDR3 DNA reads TGTGCAAGTCGCTCCCCACAGGGAGAAGTTTGGCTCCCCCAGCATTTT. The gene calls are TRBV12-2 and TRBJ1-5; the DNA was not used to check the table's D call, TRBD1. TRBV12-2 is a pseudogene segment. The CDR3 is 16 amino acids.

This clone was picked up one time. V usage is TRBV7-8 and J usage is TRBJ1-2; no definite D call. Per germline, CDR1 SGHVS and CDR2 FQNEAQ. CDR3 length: 14 residues. V dropped 0 bases and J dropped 8 bases, with 13 bases sitting between them. The CDR3, as DNA: TGTGCCAGCAGCTTAGCAGTCGGTCAGGTCGGCTACACCTTC. Amino acid sequence: CASSLAVGQVGYTF.

In this sample, this clone turned up a few times. This rearrangement joins TRBV28 to TRBJ2-2, with 10 bases lining up with TRBD2. This CDR3 has 18 amino acids. CDR1 and CDR2 from the germline V gene are MDHEN and SYDVKM. The V segment lost 7 bases and the J segment 7 bases; nucleotides outside the gene matches: 18. The CDR3 DNA follows: TGTGCCAGCACCTCGCTAGCGGGAGCCTCCCTGAGGGGCGGGGAGCTGTTTTTT. It is translated as CASTSLAGASLRGGELFF.

The rearrangement joins TRBV28 to TRBJ1-5, with 8 bases lining up with TRBD1. CDR3 length: 13 amino acids. Germline CDR1 reads MDHEN; CDR2 reads SYDVKM. Germline trimming cut 6 bases from V and 4 bases from J; bases unmatched to any gene: 2. The CDR3 region is CASRTGDNQPQHF. DNA of the CDR3: TGTGCCAGCAGGACAGGGGATAATCAGCCCCAGCATTTT.

V gene TRBV23-1 combines with J gene TRBJ1-5, with 7 nucleotides matching TRBD1. Being an ORF, TRBV23-1 has a function that is uncertain. The CDR3 is 20 amino acids. V lost 0 bases, J lost 1 base, and 15 bases stayed unmatched. As DNA, the CDR3 is TGCGCCAGCAGTCAATCGAAGATGCCAGGGGGGACTTGGAGCAATCAGCCCCAGCATTTT. It is translated as CASSQSKMPGGTWSNQPQHF.

The V gene is TRBV3-1 (or the pseudogene TRBV3-2), the J gene TRBJ2-1, with TRBD2 matching 9 bases. Germline CDR1 is LGHDT and CDR2 is YNNKEL (reference sequence). Losses at the gene ends were 4 bases for V and 4 bases for J; bases not matched to a gene: 5. This CDR3 is built from 15 residues. The CDR3 nucleotides read TGTGCCAGCAGCCGACTGACTAGCGGTTACAATGAGCAGTTCTTC. It codes for CASSRLTSGYNEQFF.

This chain uses TRBV24-1 with TRBJ2-1; 12 bases fit TRBD2. The J segment lost 7 bases and the V segment lost 1 base, leaving 4 bases of the junction unmatched. The germline gives CDR1 KGHDR, CDR2 SFDVKD. This CDR3 region has 16 residues. CDR3 DNA: TGTGCCACCAGTGATTTAACTAGCGGGAGGAGGAATGAGCAGTTCTTC. Translation: CATSDLTSGRRNEQFF.

This clone was recorded once. The chain couples TRBV6-6 to TRBJ1-1; D call uncertain. The CDR3 extends over 13 amino acids. Germline loops: CDR1 MNHNY, CDR2 SVGAGI (reference sequence). Deletions cut 2 bases from V and 1 base from J, with 5 bases between. The DNA for the CDR3 is TGTGCCAGCAGTTACAGCCAGAACACTGAAGCTTTCTTT. It encodes CASSYSQNTEAFF.

This clone showed up just a few times. V is TRBV7-2 and J is TRBJ2-7; no clear D gene. The CDR3 is 11 amino acids. The ends were cut back, 2 bases at V and 4 bases at J, with 3 bases in the middle. Germline assignment: CDR1 SGHTA and CDR2 FQGNSA. CDR3 in amino acids: CASSLYYEQYF. CDR3 coding DNA: TGTGCCAGCAGCTTATATTACGAGCAGTACTTC.

This sequence joins TRBV4-3 and TRBJ1-2; D is perhaps TRBD1 (6 bases). In germline, CDR1 is LGHNA, CDR2 YSLEER. CDR3 length equals 13 residues. V was pared by 1 base and J by 6 bases, with 9 bases between. In DNA, the CDR3 is TGCGCCAGCAGCCAAGCACAGGGAGATGGCTACACCTTC. It specifies CASSQAQGDGYTF.

The chain recombines TRBV6-2 or TRBV6-3 with TRBJ1-5, with 9 positions matching TRBD1. The germline V gene has CDR1 MNHEY and CDR2 SVGEGT. Trimming took 6 bases from V and 7 from J; bases not matched to a gene: 4. CDR3 length: 13 residues. This CDR3 reads CASSRQGEQPQHF. Written as DNA, the CDR3 is TGTGCCAGCAGCCGACAGGGGGAGCAGCCCCAGCATTTT.

V usage is TRBV28 and J usage is TRBJ2-3; D gene uncertain. The ends were cut back, 6 bases at V and 4 bases at J, with 8 bases in the middle. CDR1 and CDR2 from the germline V gene are MDHEN and SYDVKM. This CDR3 is 12 amino acids long. The CDR3 region is CASSRSADTQYF. CDR3 DNA sequence: TGTGCCAGCAGCAGAAGCGCAGATACGCAGTATTTT.

V gene TRBV6-5 combines with J gene TRBJ1-2, with 9 bases aligning to TRBD1. V lost 6 bases, J lost 3 bases, and 5 bases stayed unmatched. The germline CDR1 and CDR2 sequences are MNHEY and SVGAGI. CDR3 size: 14 residues. The CDR3 DNA reads TGTGCCAGCAGGCGGACAGGGGTGCACTATGGCTACACCTTC. Translating it yields CASRRTGVHYGYTF.

The chain carries TRBV4-3 and TRBJ1-2; maybe TRBD1 (5 bases). V was cut by 0 bases and J by 3 bases, with 11 bases left in between. The CDR3 spans 15 residues. CDR1 and CDR2 from the germline V gene are LGHNA and YSLEER. CDR3: CASSQDNQGHYGYTF. The DNA of the CDR3 is TGCGCCAGCAGCCAAGATAACCAGGGCCACTATGGCTACACCTTC.

The chain carries TRBV24-1 and TRBJ2-2, with 10 positions matching TRBD1. With 2 bases clipped from V and 2 bases from J, the junction kept 4 bases outside the gene matches. The CDR3 consists of 17 residues. From germline, CDR1 is KGHDR and CDR2 SFDVKD. CDR3 sequence reads: CATSDWGTGANTGELFF. The CDR3 nucleotides are TGTGCCACCAGTGATTGGGGGACAGGGGCCAACACCGGGGAGCTGTTTTTT.

The chain recombines TRBV11-1 with TRBJ1-1; no clear D. This CDR3 is 12 amino acids long. V lost 5 bases and J 3 bases, leaving 7 bases between the germline ends. Germline V gene lookup returns CDR1 SGHAT and CDR2 FQDESV (reference sequence). The CDR3: CASSTTHTEAFF. The CDR3 nucleotides read TGTGCCAGCAGCACCACTCACACTGAAGCTTTCTTT.

The chain uses TRBV19 and TRBJ1-1; 9 nucleotides line up with TRBD1. The germline V gene encodes CDR1 LNHDA and CDR2 SQIVND (reference sequence). CDR3 length equals 16 residues. J was trimmed by 1 base and V by 5 bases; bases with no gene match: 8. The CDR3 spells CASSLRLDRGNTEAFF. The CDR3 nucleotides are TGTGCCAGTAGTTTACGATTGGACAGGGGGAACACTGAAGCTTTCTTT.

The chain combines TRBV19 with TRBJ1-5; D is possibly TRBD1 (5 bases). This CDR3 spans 13 amino acids. Germline CDR1 and CDR2: LNHDA and SQIVND (reference sequence). V gave up 5 bases and J gave up 4 bases, with 9 bases separating them. The CDR3 region is CASSRQSNQPQHF. The CDR3 DNA reads as TGTGCCAGTAGTCGACAGAGTAATCAGCCCCAGCATTTT.

This chain connects TRBV19 to TRBJ1-4; D gene ambiguous. The CDR3 runs to 13 residues. Germline V gene sequence: CDR1 LNHDA, CDR2 SQIVND (reference sequence). The V and J ends lost 2 bases and 6 bases respectively, with 7 bases between them. The CDR3 coding sequence is TGTGCCAGTAGTATACTGGGAGATGAAAAACTGTTTTTT. It codes for CASSILGDEKLFF.

This chain's CDR3 is CASSPRMGRGTEAFF. CDR3 sequence (DNA): TGTGCCAGCAGCCCTAGGATGGGGAGAGGCACTGAAGCTTTCTTT. This chain links TRBV3-1 (or the pseudogene TRBV3-2) with TRBJ1-1; D unresolved. CDR3 length: 15 residues. With 4 bases removed from V and 4 bases from J, the gap between germline ends came to 16 bases. Germline loops: CDR1 LGHDT, CDR2 YNNKEL (reference sequence).

The rearrangement joins TRBV24-1 to TRBJ2-3; 7 bases line up with TRBD1. With V trimmed by 4 bases and J by 1 base, 7 bases remained unmatched. The germline gives CDR1 KGHDR, CDR2 SFDVKD. There are 16 residues in the CDR3. The DNA of the CDR3 is TGTGCCACCAGTGACCGGCAGGGGGATGGCACAGATACGCAGTATTTT. Translation: CATSDRQGDGTDTQYF.

The chain uses TRBV6-4 and TRBJ2-7; TRBD2 is a possible D gene (6 bases). Germline CDR1 is MRHNA and CDR2 is SNTAGT. V lost 0 bases to trimming and J lost 8 bases, with 14 bases between them. CDR3 size: 14 residues. The CDR3 DNA reads TGTGCCAGCAGTGACTCGACTAGTCGTGGTAAGCAGTACTTC. Translated: CASSDSTSRGKQYF.

The CDR3 region is CASSPRLQETQYF. The CDR3 nucleotides read TGTGCCAGCAGCCCCCGACTTCAAGAGACCCAGTACTTC. The chain links TRBV9 to TRBJ2-5; D unclear. Per germline, CDR1 SGDLS and CDR2 YYNGEE. This CDR3 is built from 13 residues. The V gene lost 4 bases and the J gene lost 2 bases, with 9 bases spanning the gap.

Only a few counts were recorded for this clone. The chain joins TRBV19 to TRBJ2-2, with D tentatively TRBD2 (5 bases). CDR1 and CDR2 from the germline V gene are LNHDA and SQIVND (reference sequence). The V and J ends lost 6 bases and 3 bases respectively, with 14 bases between them. The CDR3 sequence is 15 residues long. The DNA for the CDR3 is TGTGCCAGTAGCCCTAAGAGGACTTACACCGGGGAGCTGTTTTTT. It yields the protein CASSPKRTYTGELFF.

This chain links TRBV11-2 with TRBJ1-1; D is unresolved. V was clipped by 0 bases and J by 1 base, with 9 bases between them. Germline assignment: CDR1 SGHAT and CDR2 FQNNGV. The CDR3 length is 15 residues. The CDR3 sequence is CASSLDRSPNTEAFF. As DNA, the CDR3 is TGTGCCAGCAGCTTAGATCGGTCCCCGAACACTGAAGCTTTCTTT.

The genes are TRBV7-2 and TRBJ2-7, with TRBD2 as a possible D gene (6 bases). Germline V gene lookup returns CDR1 SGHTA and CDR2 FQGNSA. The CDR3 runs to 16 residues. V was cut by 4 bases and J by 3 bases, with 19 bases left in between. CDR3 DNA: TGTGCCAGCAGCTCCCCGTGGAGGGAGCCCAACTACGAGCAGTACTTC. It yields the protein CASSSPWREPNYEQYF.

The chain has TRBV28 and TRBJ2-1; no firm D call. Germline-derived CDR1 and CDR2 are MDHEN and SYDVKM. The CDR3 length is 10 residues. Here the CDR3 DNA reads TGTTCTAGCTCCTACAATGAGCAGTTCTTC. It is translated as CSSSYNEQFF. The full variable domain, its missing parts supplied by reference TRBV28 and TRBJ2-1, is DVKVTQSSRYLVKRTGEKVFLECVQDMDHENMFWYRQDPGLGLRLIYFSYDVKMKEKGDIPEGYSVSREKKERFSLILESASTNQTSMYLCSSSYNEQFFGPGTRLTVL.